This T cell receptor beta chain was found in a study of blood T cell repertoires in COVID-19. Study-level information: The study drew acute and convalescent COVID-19 samples from the United States, Italy and Spain. T cells, B-cell-depleted T cells, or PBMCs provided the cDNA or gDNA that served as material.

Germline values: CDR1 LGHDT, CDR2 YNNKEL (reference sequence). The CDR3 spans 15 residues. Unmatched junction bases numbered 8, after V lost 1 base and J lost 6 bases. The authors' processing: For nucleated cells, counts were estimated from reference gene primer amplification. Repertoires were generated with immunoSEQ multiplex PCR, while TCRdb's copy carries only in-frame clones and drops some. That table is the source of V, J and clone size, and D and trimming were worked out from the DNA. Among about 300,000 clones listed, more than 70% were seen once. Sequences were obtained from peripheral blood. The genes are TRBV3-1 (or the pseudogene TRBV3-2) and TRBJ1-1; 7 bases fit TRBD1. This sequence originates from a woman in her fifties or sixties with acute or convalescent COVID-19. Written as DNA, the CDR3 is TGTGCCAGCAGCCAAGTTGTTGTAGGACAGGCTGAAGCTTTCTTT. Protein sequence: CASSQVVVGQAEAFF.